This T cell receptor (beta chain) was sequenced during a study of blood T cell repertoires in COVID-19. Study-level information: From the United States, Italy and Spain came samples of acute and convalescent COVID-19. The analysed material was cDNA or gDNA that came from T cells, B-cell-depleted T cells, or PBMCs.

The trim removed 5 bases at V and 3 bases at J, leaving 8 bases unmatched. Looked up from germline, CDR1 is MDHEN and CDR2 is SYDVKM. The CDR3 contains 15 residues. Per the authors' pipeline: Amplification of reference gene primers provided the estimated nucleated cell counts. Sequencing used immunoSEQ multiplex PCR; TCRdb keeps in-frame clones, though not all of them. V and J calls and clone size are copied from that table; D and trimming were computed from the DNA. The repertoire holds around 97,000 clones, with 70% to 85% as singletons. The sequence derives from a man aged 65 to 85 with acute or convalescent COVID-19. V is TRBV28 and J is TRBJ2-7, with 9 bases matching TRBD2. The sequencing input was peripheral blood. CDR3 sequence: CASSPLAGVLYEQYF. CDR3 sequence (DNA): TGTGCCAGCAGTCCCTTAGCGGGAGTCCTCTACGAGCAGTACTTC.